These T cell receptor beta chains were read from a single sample in a study of cytomegalovirus exposure and HLA in healthy donors. Generated by immunoSEQ multiplex PCR, the TCRdb table keeps only in-frame clones and is missing some. Among some 250,000 clones, around 89% were seen once, and the ten largest hold less than 0.4%. Sequencing input: PBMCs. The receptors come from a woman younger than 35 in good health and CMV-seronegative. The CDR3 runs from the conserved cysteine through the conserved F or W. A D gene is named only where the DNA matches it firmly. Clone size is not always given. Where it is, it says once, few, many or a class for expanded clones.

V gene: TRBV7-2; J gene: TRBJ1-2; D gene: NA; clone size: NA; CDR3 protein: CASSLGRGNYGYTF; CDR3 DNA: TGTGCCAGCAGCTTAGGCAGGGGAAACTATGGCTACACCTTC
V gene: TRBV11-3; J gene: TRBJ2-2; D gene: TRBD2; clone size: NA; CDR3 protein: CASSSGLEAGELFF; CDR3 DNA: TGTGCCAGCAGCTCCGGACTAGAGGCCGGGGAGCTGTTTTTT
V gene: TRBV4-1; J gene: TRBJ2-1; D gene: TRBD2; clone size: NA; CDR3 protein: CASSQVAGGRNEQFF; CDR3 DNA: TGCGCCAGCAGCCAAGTAGCGGGGGGGCGAAATGAGCAGTTCTTC
V gene: TRBV4-1; J gene: TRBJ2-1; D gene: TRBD2; clone size: NA; CDR3 protein: CASSIGISGAPGEQFF; CDR3 DNA: TGCGCCAGCAGCATCGGTATTAGCGGGGCCCCGGGGGAGCAGTTCTTC
V gene: TRBV10-3; J gene: TRBJ1-2; D gene: NA; clone size: few; CDR3 protein: CAISEQDGYTF; CDR3 DNA: TGTGCCATCAGTGAACAAGATGGCTACACCTTC
V gene: TRBV19; J gene: TRBJ2-1; D gene: TRBD1; clone size: NA; CDR3 protein: CATEQGVRNEQFF; CDR3 DNA: TGTGCCACAGAACAGGGGGTGAGGAATGAGCAGTTCTTC
V gene: TRBV10-1; J gene: TRBJ2-5; D gene: TRBD2; clone size: NA; CDR3 protein: CASSESSGTSGEETQYF; CDR3 DNA: TGCGCCAGCAGTGAGTCGTCGGGAACTAGCGGGGAGGAGACCCAGTACTTC
V gene: TRBV28; J gene: TRBJ2-5; D gene: NA; clone size: NA; CDR3 protein: CATELAGQETQYF; CDR3 DNA: TGTGCCACTGAACTGGCGGGGCAAGAGACCCAGTACTTC
V gene: TRBV19; J gene: TRBJ2-2; D gene: TRBD1; clone size: NA; CDR3 protein: CASSIGPGGTGELFF; CDR3 DNA: TGTGCCAGTAGTATTGGGCCAGGGGGCACCGGGGAGCTGTTTTTT
V gene: TRBV19; J gene: TRBJ2-1; D gene: TRBD1; clone size: NA; CDR3 protein: CAIPGQGYPNEQFF; CDR3 DNA: TGTGCCATCCCGGGACAGGGATACCCCAATGAGCAGTTCTTC
V gene: TRBV28; J gene: TRBJ2-2; D gene: NA; clone size: NA; CDR3 protein: CASSLQVGELFF; CDR3 DNA: TGTGCCAGCAGTTTACAGGTCGGGGAGCTGTTTTTT
V gene: TRBV7-3; J gene: TRBJ2-1; D gene: TRBD2; clone size: NA; CDR3 protein: CASRLSGGSYNEQFF; CDR3 DNA: TGTGCCAGCAGGCTCAGCGGGGGCTCCTACAATGAGCAGTTCTTC
V gene: TRBV9; J gene: TRBJ1-1; D gene: NA; clone size: once; CDR3 protein: CASSRLSGMNTEAFF; CDR3 DNA: TGTGCCAGCAGCCGCCTAAGCGGGATGAACACTGAAGCTTTCTTT
V gene: TRBV7-3; J gene: TRBJ2-1; D gene: NA; clone size: NA; CDR3 protein: CASSLIGGLSSYNEQFF; CDR3 DNA: TGTGCCAGCAGCTTAATTGGCGGCCTGAGCTCCTACAATGAGCAGTTCTTC
V gene: TRBV7-9; J gene: TRBJ1-1; D gene: NA; clone size: NA; CDR3 protein: CASSPSRVGAFF; CDR3 DNA: TGTGCCAGCAGCCCAAGCAGGGTTGGAGCTTTCTTT
V gene: TRBV7-9; J gene: TRBJ1-6; D gene: NA; clone size: NA; CDR3 protein: CASSLWGGLLHF; CDR3 DNA: TGTGCCAGCAGCTTATGGGGGGGGCTCCTCCACTTT
V gene: TRBV27; J gene: TRBJ2-5; D gene: TRBD2; clone size: NA; CDR3 protein: CASSLSRTSVGRETQYF; CDR3 DNA: TGTGCCAGCAGTTTATCCCGGACTAGCGTGGGCCGAGAGACCCAGTACTTC
V gene: TRBV6-4; J gene: TRBJ1-5; D gene: NA; clone size: NA; CDR3 protein: CASTGTPQGTNQPQHF; CDR3 DNA: TGTGCCAGCACTGGAACCCCTCAGGGGACCAATCAGCCCCAGCATTTT
V gene: TRBV14; J gene: TRBJ2-7; D gene: TRBD1; clone size: NA; CDR3 protein: CASSQVSGQGYEQYF; CDR3 DNA: TGTGCCAGCAGCCAAGTCTCGGGACAGGGTTACGAGCAGTACTTC
V gene: TRBV2; J gene: TRBJ1-5; D gene: TRBD1; clone size: few; CDR3 protein: CASSEEAGGQPQHF; CDR3 DNA: TGTGCCAGCAGTGAAGAGGCAGGGGGTCAGCCCCAGCATTTT
V gene: TRBV2; J gene: TRBJ1-5; D gene: NA; clone size: once; CDR3 protein: CASSEDLGANQPQHF; CDR3 DNA: TGTGCCAGCAGTGAAGACCTGGGGGCGAACCAGCCCCAGCATTTT
V gene: TRBV6-5; J gene: TRBJ1-2; D gene: NA; clone size: NA; CDR3 protein: CASSPFEVSGYGYTF; CDR3 DNA: TGTGCCAGCAGTCCATTTGAAGTTTCGGGCTATGGCTACACCTTC
V gene: TRBV30; J gene: TRBJ2-2; D gene: TRBD1; clone size: NA; CDR3 protein: CAARRGRNTGELFF; CDR3 DNA: TGTGCCGCCCGTAGGGGGCGAAACACCGGGGAGCTGTTTTTT
V gene: TRBV27; J gene: TRBJ2-2; D gene: NA; clone size: NA; CDR3 protein: CASSLRQGIAGELFF; CDR3 DNA: TGTGCCAGCAGTTTGAGGCAGGGGATAGCCGGGGAGCTGTTTTTT
V gene: TRBV27; J gene: TRBJ1-5; D gene: TRBD1; clone size: NA; CDR3 protein: CASSPRGPNQPQHF; CDR3 DNA: TGTGCCAGCAGTCCCAGGGGGCCCAATCAGCCCCAGCATTTT
V gene: TRBV6-5; J gene: TRBJ1-5; D gene: NA; clone size: NA; CDR3 protein: CASSLGARGNQPQHF; CDR3 DNA: TGTGCCAGCAGCCTGGGTGCCAGGGGTAATCAGCCCCAGCATTTT
V gene: TRBV19; J gene: TRBJ1-2; D gene: TRBD1; clone size: NA; CDR3 protein: CASSEAGTGNNYGYTF; CDR3 DNA: TGTGCCAGTAGTGAAGCCGGGACAGGGAACAACTATGGCTACACCTTC
V gene: TRBV5-4; J gene: TRBJ2-1; D gene: TRBD2; clone size: few; CDR3 protein: CASSLGLANNEQFF; CDR3 DNA: TGTGCCAGCAGCTTGGGACTAGCGAACAATGAGCAGTTCTTC
V gene: TRBV7-6; J gene: TRBJ2-2; D gene: TRBD1; clone size: NA; CDR3 protein: CASSRDSSTGELFF; CDR3 DNA: TGTGCCAGCAGCCGGGACAGTTCCACCGGGGAGCTGTTTTTT
V gene: TRBV14; J gene: TRBJ2-3; D gene: TRBD2; clone size: NA; CDR3 protein: CASSPTSGAYDTQYF; CDR3 DNA: TGTGCCAGCAGCCCGACTAGCGGGGCATACGATACGCAGTATTTT
V gene: TRBV15; J gene: TRBJ1-6; D gene: TRBD1; clone size: NA; CDR3 protein: CATSRDRGQGSSPLHF; CDR3 DNA: TGTGCCACCAGCAGAGATCGGGGACAGGGAAGCTCACCCCTCCACTTT
V gene: TRBV5-1; J gene: TRBJ2-4; D gene: TRBD1; clone size: NA; CDR3 protein: CASSLGDRDKNIQYF; CDR3 DNA: TGCGCCAGCAGCTTGGGTGACAGGGACAAAAACATTCAGTACTTC
V gene: TRBV10-3; J gene: TRBJ1-5; D gene: NA; clone size: once; CDR3 protein: CAINPEPNQPQHF; CDR3 DNA: TGTGCCATCAACCCCGAGCCCAATCAGCCCCAGCATTTT
V gene: TRBV25-1; J gene: TRBJ1-1; D gene: TRBD1; clone size: NA; CDR3 protein: CASSRTGVMNTEAFF; CDR3 DNA: TGTGCCAGCAGTAGGACAGGGGTAATGAACACTGAAGCTTTCTTT
V gene: TRBV23-1; J gene: TRBJ2-7; D gene: TRBD1; clone size: NA; CDR3 protein: CASSLWPLLRDRCYEQYF; CDR3 DNA: TGCGCCAGCAGTCTTTGGCCCTTGTTACGGGACAGGTGCTACGAGCAGTACTTC
V gene: TRBV27; J gene: TRBJ1-6; D gene: NA; clone size: NA; CDR3 protein: CASSQTGGNSPLHF; CDR3 DNA: TGTGCCAGCAGCCAGACAGGTGGGAATTCACCCCTCCACTTT
V gene: TRBV6-6; J gene: TRBJ2-7; D gene: NA; clone size: NA; CDR3 protein: CASSYSGSSSSYEQYF; CDR3 DNA: TGTGCCAGCAGTTACTCGGGCAGTAGTAGCTCCTACGAGCAGTACTTC
V gene: TRBV27; J gene: TRBJ1-1; D gene: NA; clone size: NA; CDR3 protein: CASSYIPNTEAFF; CDR3 DNA: TGTGCCAGCAGTTATATCCCGAACACTGAAGCTTTCTTT
V gene: TRBV5-8; J gene: TRBJ1-1; D gene: NA; clone size: NA; CDR3 protein: CASSFTGGLTEAFF; CDR3 DNA: TGTGCCAGCAGCTTCACGGGGGGTTTAACTGAAGCTTTCTTT
V gene: TRBV18; J gene: TRBJ1-5; D gene: NA; clone size: NA; CDR3 protein: CASSEHPSNQPQHF; CDR3 DNA: TGTGCCAGCTCAGAGCACCCCTCCAATCAGCCCCAGCATTTT
V gene: TRBV5-5; J gene: TRBJ2-1; D gene: NA; clone size: NA; CDR3 protein: CASSIRRDNEQFF; CDR3 DNA: TGTGCCAGCAGTATACGGCGGGACAATGAGCAGTTCTTC
V gene: TRBV9; J gene: TRBJ2-4; D gene: NA; clone size: NA; CDR3 protein: CASSPSSGKNIQYF; CDR3 DNA: TGTGCCAGCAGCCCTAGCAGTGGCAAAAACATTCAGTACTTC
V gene: TRBV28; J gene: TRBJ2-1; D gene: TRBD1; clone size: NA; CDR3 protein: CASSFQDRGVQFF; CDR3 DNA: TGTGCCAGCAGTTTCCAGGACAGGGGGGTGCAGTTCTTC
V gene: TRBV9; J gene: TRBJ2-1; D gene: NA; clone size: NA; CDR3 protein: CASSVVIGGEQFF; CDR3 DNA: TGTGCCAGCAGCGTAGTTATAGGGGGTGAGCAGTTCTTC
V gene: TRBV28; J gene: TRBJ1-1; D gene: TRBD1; clone size: NA; CDR3 protein: CASSSRQGPEAFF; CDR3 DNA: TGTGCCAGCAGTAGTAGACAGGGACCTGAAGCTTTCTTT
V gene: TRBV5-1; J gene: TRBJ2-5; D gene: NA; clone size: NA; CDR3 protein: CASSLVGASQETQYF; CDR3 DNA: TGCGCCAGCAGCTTGGTGGGGGCCAGCCAAGAGACCCAGTACTTC